These 19 T cell receptor beta chains originate from one sample sequenced in a study of blood T cell repertoires in COVID-19. Some clones are missing from TCRdb's copy, which holds only in-frame ones; the method was immunoSEQ multiplex PCR. The sample has approximately 12,000 clones, roughly nine tenths seen once; the top ten hold 12% to 15%. Sequenced material: peripheral blood. Receptors were obtained from a man aged 65 to 79 with active COVID-19.

The V gene is TRBV11-3, the J gene TRBJ1-1; TRBD1 is a possible D gene (5 bases). V shed 5 bases and J shed 4 bases, with 17 bases lying between them. The CDR3 extends over 15 amino acids. The V gene's germline CDR1 is SGHNT and CDR2 YENEEA. The CDR3, as DNA: TGTGCCAGCAGCCTCCCGGGGGGGGAGGGCACTGAAGCTTTCTTT. It codes for CASSLPGGEGTEAFF.

The chain combines TRBV3-1 (or the pseudogene TRBV3-2) with TRBJ2-7; 8 bases line up with TRBD2. Germline assignment: CDR1 LGHDT and CDR2 YNNKEL (reference sequence). This CDR3 contains 15 residues. V trimming: 1 base; J trimming: 6 bases; junction bases outside the gene matches: 8. CDR3 in amino acids: CASSQVGLGLPEQYF. The CDR3 DNA follows: TGTGCCAGCAGCCAAGTGGGACTAGGGCTACCCGAGCAGTACTTC.

The sample holds one count of this clone. The rearrangement uses TRBV27 and TRBJ2-2; no clear D gene. The ends were cut back, 4 bases at V and 4 bases at J, with 10 bases in the middle. CDR1 and CDR2 (germline): MNHEY, SMNVEV (reference sequence). The CDR3 is 14 residues long. Here the CDR3 reads CASSSLRGTGELFF. Here the CDR3 DNA reads TGTGCCAGCAGTTCCTTGAGAGGCACCGGGGAGCTGTTTTTT.

The DNA of the CDR3 is TGTGCCAGCAGCGTCGGGACAGAACAAGAGACCCAGTACTTC. Translation: CASSVGTEQETQYF. The chain recombines TRBV7-9 with TRBJ2-5; 7 bases are shared with TRBD1. Germline CDR1 is SEHNR and CDR2 is FQNEAQ (reference sequence). The CDR3 is 14 amino acids. With V trimmed by 5 bases and J by 2 bases, 5 bases remained unmatched.

The chain recombines TRBV5-4 with TRBJ2-7, with D possibly TRBD2 on 6 matching bases. Deletions cut 0 bases from V and 3 bases from J, with 16 bases between. CDR1 and CDR2 (germline): SGHNT, YYREEE (reference sequence). The CDR3 is made up of 16 amino acids. The CDR3 DNA reads as TGTGCCAGCAGCTTGGATGGGTCTGCGGGGTTCTACGAGCAGTACTTC. It yields the protein CASSLDGSAGFYEQYF.

CDR3 sequence (DNA): TGCACCAGCAGCCAAGATTTAGCAAGAAGCTCTGGAAACACCATATATTTT. Protein: CTSSQDLARSSGNTIYF. The V gene is TRBV1, the J gene TRBJ1-3. TRBV1 is a listed pseudogene. CDR3 length: 17 amino acids.

This sequence joins TRBV10-3 and TRBJ1-1, with 7 bases identical to TRBD1. In germline, CDR1 is ENHRY, CDR2 SYGVKD. The CDR3 covers 17 residues. V shed 3 bases and J 5 bases; nucleotides not matched to a gene: 15. CDR3 sequence (DNA): TGTGCCATCAGTGATCAGTGGGGAAGACAGGGAGGAACTGAAGCTTTCTTT. It yields the protein CAISDQWGRQGGTEAFF.

The chain uses TRBV29-1 and TRBJ2-2; 8 bases are shared with TRBD2. Unmatched junction bases numbered 6, after V lost 1 base and J lost 5 bases. CDR3 length: 15 residues. Germline V CDR1 and CDR2: SQVTM, ANQGSEA. The CDR3 is CSVEGPSGRTGELFF. CDR3 bases: TGCAGCGTTGAAGGGCCGAGCGGGAGAACCGGGGAGCTGTTTTTT.

The V and J genes are TRBV2 and TRBJ1-6; perhaps TRBD1 as D (5 bases). The germline CDR1 and CDR2 sequences are SNHLY and FYNNEI. V was shortened by 7 bases and J by 5 bases, with 9 bases between the two germline ends. The CDR3 runs to 13 residues. CDR3 coding DNA: TGTGCCAGCATTCGGGGGGATAATTCACCCCTCCACTTT. Protein: CASIRGDNSPLHF.

V usage is TRBV5-1 and J usage is TRBJ1-5, with a tentative D call TRBD1 (5 bases). Trimming shortened V by 2 bases and J by 5 bases, and 8 bases separated the two germline ends. In germline, CDR1 is SGHRS, CDR2 YFSETQ. The CDR3 consists of 13 residues. CDR3 bases: TGCGCCAGCAGCTTCCTAGGGGATCAGCCCCAGCATTTT. Residues: CASSFLGDQPQHF.

This rearrangement joins TRBV7-8 to TRBJ1-2, with 8 bases aligning to TRBD1. Looked up from germline, CDR1 is SGHVS and CDR2 is FQNEAQ. After removal of 5 bases from V and 4 bases from J, the junction contained 9 bases not matched to a gene. The CDR3 is 15 amino acids. CDR3 bases: TGTGCCAGCAGCCCCGCGGCAGGGGGCTTCTATGGCTACACCTTC. Translating gives CASSPAAGGFYGYTF. The complete variable domain, with remaining parts taken from reference TRBV7-8 and TRBJ1-2, reads GAGVSQSPRYKVAKRGQDVALRCDPISGHVSLFWYQQALGQGPEFLTYFQNEAQLDKSGLPSDRFFAERPEGSVSTLKIQRTQQEDSAVYLCASSPAAGGFYGYTFGSGTRLTVV.

Only one count was recorded for this clone. The chain employs TRBV5-1 and TRBJ1-3; D might be TRBD1 (6 bases). V gave up 1 base and J gave up 7 bases, with 9 bases separating them. The germline gives CDR1 SGHRS, CDR2 YFSETQ. The CDR3 runs to 13 residues. CDR3 nucleotides: TGCGCCAGCAGCTTGACAGGGAGCAACACCATATATTTT. Translated, it gives CASSLTGSNTIYF.

The chain links TRBV12-3 or TRBV12-4 to TRBJ2-5; 7 nucleotides line up with TRBD2. The CDR3 is 12 amino acids. V shed 4 bases and J 9 bases; nucleotides not matched to a gene: 5. This chain's CDR3 is CASSYSGGAQYF. The CDR3 DNA is TGTGCCAGCAGTTACTCGGGAGGAGCCCAGTACTTC.

This chain links TRBV7-2 with TRBJ1-3; D gene ambiguous. The CDR3 is 15 amino acids. The germline V and J ends were trimmed by 5 bases and 0 bases, with 11 bases remaining between them. Germline V gene data show CDR1 as SGHTA and CDR2 as FQGNSA. The CDR3 nucleotides are TGTGCCAGCAGCCTTCAGGAAAGCTCTGGAAACACCATATATTTT. Protein: CASSLQESSGNTIYF. Combining the CDR3 with reference TRBV7-2 and TRBJ1-3 gives the whole variable domain GAGVSQSPSNKVTEKGKDVELRCDPISGHTALYWYRQSLGQGLEFLIYFQGNSAPDKSGLPSDRFSAERTGGSVSTLTIQRTQQEDSAVYLCASSLQESSGNTIYFGEGSWLTVV.

V is TRBV3-1 (or the pseudogene TRBV3-2) and J is TRBJ2-7, with 8 bases lining up with TRBD2. Germline-derived CDR1 and CDR2 are LGHDT and YNNKEL (reference sequence). The CDR3 covers 16 residues. Trimming took 0 bases from V and 5 from J; bases not matched to a gene: 9. The CDR3 protein is CASSQDPSGSFDEQYF. The CDR3 DNA is TGTGCCAGCAGCCAAGATCCGAGCGGGAGTTTCGACGAGCAGTACTTC.

This chain joins TRBV6-2 or TRBV6-3 and TRBJ2-7; D possibly corresponds to TRBD1 (6 bases). Deletions cut 0 bases from V and 4 bases from J, with 13 bases between. The CDR3 totals 15 residues. Germline V gives CDR1 MNHEY, CDR2 SVGEGT. The CDR3 nucleotides read TGTGCCAGCAGTTACTCCCCGACAGGTGGATACGAGCAGTACTTC. Translated: CASSYSPTGGYEQYF.

This clone occurred once. V is TRBV4-1 and J is TRBJ2-7; no clear D gene. CDR3 length: 16 residues. Germline CDR1 reads MGHRA; CDR2 reads YSYEKL. With 6 bases removed from V and 2 bases from J, the gap between germline ends came to 20 bases. This CDR3 is CASRLTLLTRTYEQYF. CDR3 sequence (DNA): TGCGCCAGCAGACTGACGCTACTGACTCGAACCTACGAGCAGTACTTC.

The V call is TRBV27, the J call TRBJ2-7; 9 bases are shared with TRBD2. The CDR3 has 14 amino acids. V was clipped by 1 base and J by 6 bases; unmatched bases: 4. The germline V gene has CDR1 MNHEY and CDR2 SMNVEV (reference sequence). CDR3 residues: CASSLLAGVSEQYF. DNA of the CDR3: TGTGCCAGCAGTTTATTAGCGGGGGTAAGCGAGCAGTACTTC.

The chain employs TRBV19 and TRBJ2-7, with D possibly TRBD2 on 6 matching bases. Germline CDR1 reads LNHDA; CDR2 reads SQIVND (reference sequence). The CDR3 loop spans 14 amino acids. The V end lost 4 bases, the J end lost 0 bases, and 10 bases lay between the germline ends. The chain's CDR3 is CASSRDLSSYEQYF. The CDR3 nucleotides read TGTGCCAGTAGTAGGGACTTAAGCTCCTACGAGCAGTACTTC.